Shown below are 21 T cell receptor beta chains from a single sample sequenced in a study of CD8 T cells in ankylosing spondylitis. Study-wide points: One TCR beta motif, made up of eight highly homologous variants, appeared characteristic of ankylosing spondylitis blood.

These TCRs are of unknown antigen specificity. MiXCR was run by TCRdb on the 5' RACE reads, yielding one entry per CDR3 protein. The table records more than 650,000 distinct CDR3 sequences, over 9.5% of them present only once. Specimen: blood, either unsorted or a sorted T cell fraction (not recorded which). The receptors shown here come from a male donor with ankylosing spondylitis.

This clonotype was found a few times. This sequence joins TRBV7-2 and TRBJ2-7; no clear D. Germline CDR1 reads SGHTA; CDR2 reads FQGNSA. Deletions cut 5 bases from V and 1 base from J, with 15 bases between. The length of the CDR3 is 15 residues. The CDR3 is CASSPGDARSYEQYF. CDR3 coding DNA: TGTGCCAGCAGCCCCGGTGACGCTCGGTCCTACGAGCAGTACTTC.

The gene calls are TRBV5-5 and TRBJ2-7; D is uncertain. V lost 0 bases, J lost 2 bases, and 9 bases lay in between. This CDR3 is built from 14 residues. CDR1 and CDR2 (germline): SGHKS, YYEKEE (reference sequence). CDR3 DNA: TGTGCCAGCAGCTTGGTGGTCTACACCTACGAGCAGTACTTC. It codes for CASSLVVYTYEQYF. Full variable domain (rest looked up from reference TRBV5-5 and TRBJ2-7): DAGVTQSPTHLIKTRGQQVTLRCSPISGHKSVSWYQQVLGQGPQFIFQYYEKEERGRGNFPDRFSARQFPNYSSELNVNALLLGDSALYLCASSLVVYTYEQYFGPGTRLTVT.

This chain links TRBV9 with TRBJ2-7; D assignment may be TRBD1 or TRBD2 (5 bases each). The CDR3 contains 15 residues. Germline values: CDR1 SGDLS, CDR2 YYNGEE. The V end was cut by 0 bases, the J end by 6 bases, with 16 bases between. CDR3 residues: CASSVGGAHMGEQYF. CDR3 sequence (DNA): TGTGCCAGCAGCGTAGGAGGGGCTCATATGGGCGAGCAGTACTTC.

This clonotype was found many times. The V call is TRBV7-2, the J call TRBJ2-3, with D perhaps TRBD2 (6 bases). V gave up 6 bases and J gave up 9 bases, with 19 bases separating them. CDR1 and CDR2 (germline): SGHTA, FQGNSA. The CDR3 length is 14 residues. CDR3 sequence (DNA): TGTGCCAGCAGGGTGGGACTGAGATGGGGCACGCAGTATTTT. The encoded protein is CASRVGLRWGTQYF.

In this sample, this clonotype turned up a few times. DNA for the CDR3: TGCGCCAGCAGCATATATTCTAGCGTTCCCTCCTACGAGCAGTACTTC. This codes for CASSIYSSVPSYEQYF. J is TRBJ2-7 and V is TRBV5-1; possible D gene TRBD2, 6 bases. Trimming shortened V by 4 bases and J by 0 bases, and 17 bases separated the two germline ends. Germline CDR1 reads SGHRS; CDR2 reads YFSETQ. This CDR3 contains 16 residues.

The chain joins TRBV27 to TRBJ2-3; D ambiguous. Germline V lookup: CDR1 MNHEY, CDR2 SMNVEV (reference sequence). The CDR3 length is 14 residues. Trimming stripped 3 bases from V and 2 bases from J, with 9 bases between. Written as DNA, the CDR3 is TGTGCCAGCAGTTTTTTCATAAACACAGATACGCAGTATTTT. Amino acids: CASSFFINTDTQYF.

The chain is built from TRBV20-1 and TRBJ2-5; D might be TRBD1 (8 bases). The CDR3 consists of 14 residues. Germline values: CDR1 DFQATT, CDR2 SNEGSKA (reference sequence). DNA for the CDR3: TGCAGCGCACGGCAGGGGGCGGGAGCGGAGACCCAGTACTTC. Its translation is CSARQGAGAETQYF.

This clonotype has more than one count but fewer than ten. The CDR3 nucleotides are TGCAGTGCTAGAGATGCCGGGGACCAAGAGACCCAGTACTTC. Residues: CSARDAGDQETQYF. V is TRBV20-1 and J is TRBJ2-5; D perhaps matches TRBD2 (5 bases). The CDR3 length is 14 residues. Germline V gene lookup returns CDR1 DFQATT and CDR2 SNEGSKA (reference sequence). With 0 bases removed from V and 0 bases from J, the gap between germline ends came to 8 bases.

The sample holds many counts of this clonotype. The V and J genes are TRBV29-1 and TRBJ2-2; TRBD2 matches 11 bases. In germline, CDR1 is SQVTM, CDR2 ANQGSEA. The CDR3 has 16 residues. The V and J ends lost 6 bases and 0 bases, in that order; junction bases with no gene match: 6. Here the CDR3 reads CSVFLAGGPNTGELFF. CDR3 sequence (DNA): TGCAGCGTATTCCTAGCGGGAGGCCCGAACACCGGGGAGCTGTTTTTT.

This chain connects TRBV7-2 to TRBJ2-1; TRBD2 aligns across 7 bases. The trim removed 3 bases at V and 1 base at J, leaving 6 bases unmatched. The germline V gene encodes CDR1 SGHTA and CDR2 FQGNSA. CDR3 length: 16 residues. Here the CDR3 DNA reads TGTGCCAGCAGCTTGCCTCTGGGGGGGTCCTACAATGAGCAGTTCTTC. It translates to CASSLPLGGSYNEQFF.

This clonotype came up many times. V is TRBV5-1 and J is TRBJ1-2; D unclear. Looked up from germline, CDR1 is SGHRS and CDR2 is YFSETQ. Deletions cut 0 bases from V and 4 bases from J, with 10 bases between. This CDR3 has 14 amino acids. In nucleotides, the CDR3 is TGCGCCAGCAGCTTGGTCGCAGGTACCTATGGCTACACCTTC. Its protein product is CASSLVAGTYGYTF.

This clonotype was counted ten times or more. V usage is TRBV29-1 and J usage is TRBJ2-3; a possible D gene is TRBD2 (6 bases). CDR1 SQVTM and CDR2 ANQGSEA come from the germline V gene. Trimming removed 7 bases from V and 5 bases from J, with 19 bases in between. The CDR3 length is 14 residues. The CDR3 spells CSAGPSGSRDTQYF. For the CDR3, the DNA is TGCAGCGCTGGACCGTCCGGGAGTAGAGATACGCAGTATTTT.

This chain links TRBV6-5 with TRBJ2-5; D is unresolved. Germline loops: CDR1 MNHEY, CDR2 SVGAGI. Trimming cost V 6 bases and J 3 bases, with 8 bases left between them. The CDR3 spans 12 residues. CDR3 in DNA: TGTGCCAGCAGATCGACAAAAGAGACCCAGTACTTC. This sequence encodes CASRSTKETQYF.

In this sample, this clonotype turned up many times. The chain joins TRBV7-2 to TRBJ2-7; D is possibly TRBD2 (6 bases). This CDR3 has 15 amino acids. Germline V gives CDR1 SGHTA, CDR2 FQGNSA. V gave up 5 bases and J gave up 2 bases, with 16 bases separating them. CDR3 nucleotides: TGTGCCAGCAGCCGAGGGAGTAGCGGCCCCTACGAGCAGTACTTC. This sequence encodes CASSRGSSGPYEQYF.

The chain recombines TRBV28 with TRBJ2-5; 9 positions match TRBD2. The CDR3 is 13 amino acids. Germline V CDR1 and CDR2: MDHEN, SYDVKM. Trimming took 7 bases from V and 13 from J; bases not matched to a gene: 13. The DNA for the CDR3 is TGTGCCAGCAACCCGAGGCTAGCGGGATATTGGTACTTC. Translating gives CASNPRLAGYWYF. The complete variable domain, with remaining parts taken from reference TRBV28 and TRBJ2-5, reads DVKVTQSSRYLVKRTGEKVFLECVQDMDHENMFWYRQDPGLGLRLIYFSYDVKMKEKGDIPEGYSVSREKKERFSLILESASTNQTSMYLCASNPRLAGYWYFGPGTRLLVL.

This clonotype was seen more than once but under ten times. CDR3 nucleotide sequence: TGTGCCAGCAGTCCACGAAGACCGGCGGATGGTGAGCAGTTCTTC. This gives the protein CASSPRRPADGEQFF. The chain joins TRBV6-1 to TRBJ2-1; D is undetermined. The CDR3 runs to 15 residues. V dropped 5 bases and J dropped 9 bases, with 20 bases sitting between them. Germline V gene lookup returns CDR1 MNHNS and CDR2 SASEGT.

This clonotype has more than one count but fewer than ten. The J gene is TRBJ2-3, the V gene TRBV11-2; 11 bases line up with TRBD2. The V and J ends lost 3 bases and 2 bases, in that order; junction bases with no gene match: 10. CDR3 size: 18 residues. Looked up from germline, CDR1 is SGHAT and CDR2 is FQNNGV. This CDR3 is CASSFTPTSGGSTDTQYF. The CDR3 nucleotides are TGTGCCAGCAGCTTTACACCCACTAGCGGGGGATCCACAGATACGCAGTATTTT. Drawing the rest from reference TRBV11-2 and TRBJ2-3, the complete variable domain is EAGVAQSPRYKIIEKRQSVAFWCNPISGHATLYWYQQILGQGPKLLIQFQNNGVVDDSQLPKDRFSAERLKGVDSTLKIQPAKLEDSAVYLCASSFTPTSGGSTDTQYFGPGTRLTVL.

The table lists this clonotype with a few counts. The chain recombines TRBV20-1 with TRBJ1-2; a possible D gene is TRBD1 (6 bases). Germline V lookup: CDR1 DFQATT, CDR2 SNEGSKA (reference sequence). The CDR3 consists of 13 residues. The V and J ends lost 0 bases and 7 bases respectively, with 12 bases between them. The CDR3, as DNA: TGCAGTGCTAGAGATCGGGAGGGGGGTGGCTACACCTTC. Protein sequence: CSARDREGGGYTF.

This clonotype has just a few counts. This chain connects TRBV4-3 to TRBJ2-1; TRBD2 matches 13 bases. The CDR3 covers 18 residues. The germline V gene encodes CDR1 LGHNA and CDR2 YSLEER. The J segment lost 5 bases and the V segment lost 4 bases, leaving 11 bases of the junction unmatched. The CDR3 nucleotides are TGCGCCAGCAGCCCTCGGACTAGCGGGGGCCCCCGACACAATGAGCAGTTCTTC. Translating it yields CASSPRTSGGPRHNEQFF.

This clonotype showed up just once. The V call is TRBV11-3, the J call TRBJ2-7, with a possible D match to TRBD2 (5 bases). V lost 4 bases, J lost 0 bases, and 10 bases lay in between. CDR1 is SGHNT, CDR2 YENEEA, per germline. The CDR3 contains 14 residues. CDR3 amino acids: CASSSGSSSYEQYF. CDR3 nucleotides: TGTGCCAGCAGCTCGGGATCGAGCTCCTACGAGCAGTACTTC.

In its sample, this clonotype was seen a few times. The J gene is TRBJ1-2, the V gene TRBV28; maybe TRBD1 (6 bases). The CDR3 totals 11 residues. In germline, CDR1 is MDHEN, CDR2 SYDVKM. The germline V and J ends were trimmed by 4 bases and 12 bases, with 12 bases remaining between them. The CDR3 sequence is CASSSPDSHTF. CDR3 DNA: TGTGCCAGCAGTTCCCCGGACAGCCACACCTTC.